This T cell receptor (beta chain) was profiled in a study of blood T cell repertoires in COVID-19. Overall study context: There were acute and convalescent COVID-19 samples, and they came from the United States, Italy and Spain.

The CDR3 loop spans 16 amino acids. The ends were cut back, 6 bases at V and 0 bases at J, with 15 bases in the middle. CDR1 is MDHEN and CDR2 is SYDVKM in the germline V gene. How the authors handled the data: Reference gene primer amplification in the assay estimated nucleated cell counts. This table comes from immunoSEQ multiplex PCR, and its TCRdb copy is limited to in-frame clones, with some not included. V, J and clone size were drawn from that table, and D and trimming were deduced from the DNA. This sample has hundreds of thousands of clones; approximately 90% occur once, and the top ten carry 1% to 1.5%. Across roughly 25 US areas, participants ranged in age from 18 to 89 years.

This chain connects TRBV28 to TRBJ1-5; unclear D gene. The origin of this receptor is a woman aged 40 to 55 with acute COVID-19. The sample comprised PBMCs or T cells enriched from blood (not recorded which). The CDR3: CASSPGAFYSNQPQHF. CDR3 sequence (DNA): TGTGCCAGCAGCCCAGGCGCCTTTTATAGCAATCAGCCCCAGCATTTT.